These 20 T cell receptor beta chains were all obtained from the same sample, sequenced in a study of CXCR3 chemokines and chemotherapy response in bladder cancer. TCRdb redid the calling of the PCR reads with MiXCR, one entry per CDR3 protein. The data contain over 10,000 distinct CDR3 sequences, 9.5% to 15% of them singletons. This specimen was taken from a patient whose treatment included neoadjuvant chemotherapy. The receptors originated from a human donor with bladder cancer that did not respond to neoadjuvant chemotherapy.

At least ten counts were recorded for this clonotype. This chain links TRBV5-4 with TRBJ2-2, with D unclear. V was cut by 0 bases and J by 9 bases, with 12 bases left in between. This CDR3 has 14 amino acids. Looked up from germline, CDR1 is SGHNT and CDR2 is YYREEE (reference sequence). The CDR3 reads CASSLGNQRRELFF. The CDR3 nucleotides read TGTGCCAGCAGCTTGGGTAATCAACGGAGGGAGCTGTTTTTT.

This chain connects TRBV27 to TRBJ2-2, with D uncertain. Trimming removed 4 bases at V and 4 bases at J, with 7 bases between. The CDR3 runs 13 residues. Germline assignment: CDR1 MNHEY and CDR2 SMNVEV (reference sequence). The DNA for the CDR3 is TGTGCCAGCAGTTGGGTCGGCACCGGGGAGCTGTTTTTT. It translates to CASSWVGTGELFF.

The chain has TRBV28 and TRBJ2-7, with D uncertain. This CDR3 has 13 amino acids. Germline assignment: CDR1 MDHEN and CDR2 SYDVKM. Trimming stripped 7 bases from V and 3 bases from J, with 13 bases between. As DNA, the CDR3 is TGTGCCAGCAAGGGCGATGGGTACTACGAGCAGTACTTC. It encodes CASKGDGYYEQYF.

The rearrangement links TRBV20-1 to TRBJ1-5; D remains unclear. The V end lost 6 bases, the J end lost 5 bases, and 17 bases lay between the germline ends. The germline V gene has CDR1 DFQATT and CDR2 SNEGSKA (reference sequence). The CDR3 has 14 residues. CDR3: CSAQTTNYYQPQHF. DNA for the CDR3: TGCAGTGCCCAGACCACTAATTATTATCAGCCCCAGCATTTT.

This clonotype was counted a few times. The chain employs TRBV18 and TRBJ1-4; 7 bases match TRBD1. This CDR3 is built from 14 residues. Per the germline V gene, CDR1 is KGHSH and CDR2 is LQKENI. The J segment lost 8 bases and the V segment lost 5 bases, leaving 8 bases of the junction unmatched. Here the CDR3 DNA reads TGTGCCAGCTCAAACGGACAGGTCGACGAAAAACTGTTTTTT. Protein sequence: CASSNGQVDEKLFF. Drawing the rest from reference TRBV18 and TRBJ1-4, the complete variable domain is NAGVMQNPRHLVRRRGQEARLRCSPMKGHSHVYWYRQLPEEGLKFMVYLQKENIIDESGMPKERFSAEFPKEGPSILRIQQVVRGDSAAYFCASSNGQVDEKLFFGSGTQLSVL.

This clonotype was seen repeatedly, ten times or more. V is TRBV19 and J is TRBJ2-1, with D hard to call. Germline assignment: CDR1 LNHDA and CDR2 SQIVND (reference sequence). The CDR3 has 12 residues. Trimming pared 9 bases from V and 10 bases from J, leaving 16 bases between. For the CDR3, the DNA is TGTGCCAGCAACCCCAACGACGGCGAGCAGTTCTTC. Residues: CASNPNDGEQFF.

For this clonotype: A much larger clonotype is one base distant, so this may be a read error. The chain links TRBV7-2 to TRBJ1-3; 7 bases map to TRBD1. CDR1 is SGHTA and CDR2 is FQGNSA in the germline V gene. After removal of 3 bases from V and 3 bases from J, the junction contained 5 bases not matched to a gene. The CDR3 extends over 15 amino acids. Written as DNA, the CDR3 is TGTGCCAGCAGCTTGGGACAGCACTTTGGAAACACCATATATTTT. Its translation is CASSLGQHFGNTIYF.

This clonotype was counted a single time. This may be a read error, as it is one base from a much larger clone. V gene TRBV24-1 combines with J gene TRBJ2-7, with TRBD2 identical over 11 bases. With 7 bases clipped from V and 0 bases from J, the junction kept 7 bases outside the gene matches. Germline V gene lookup returns CDR1 KGHDR and CDR2 SFDVKD. This CDR3 contains 16 residues. CDR3 in amino acids: CATRETGTSGSYEQYF. The CDR3, as DNA: TGTGCCACCAGAGAAACCGGGACTAGCGGCTCCTACGAGCAGTACTTC.

In its sample, this clonotype was seen many times. The chain recombines TRBV12-3 or TRBV12-4 with TRBJ2-2; a possible D gene is TRBD2 (6 bases). V gave up 0 bases and J gave up 6 bases, with 8 bases separating them. This CDR3 comprises 14 residues. The CDR3 reads CASSLAPGAGELFF. The CDR3 bases are TGTGCCAGCAGTTTAGCGCCGGGAGCCGGGGAGCTGTTTTTT.

V usage is TRBV9 and J usage is TRBJ1-1; possible D gene TRBD1, 6 bases. The germline CDR1 and CDR2 sequences are SGDLS and YYNGEE. V was shortened by 2 bases and J by 1 base, with 12 bases between the two germline ends. The CDR3 is 15 amino acids. In nucleotides, the CDR3 is TGTGCCAGCAGCGTCAAACAGGGAGAGAACACTGAAGCTTTCTTT. Translation: CASSVKQGENTEAFF.

This clonotype was detected only a few times. Sequence at one end of the junction differs from germline and may be a read error. The chain joins TRBV27 to TRBJ1-4, with 12 bases matching TRBD1. This CDR3 is 18 amino acids long. Per the germline V gene, CDR1 is MNHEY and CDR2 is SMNVEV (reference sequence). The CDR3 nucleotides read TGTGCCAGCAGTCTATCCGGGACAGGGGGCGCCGGTAATGAAAAACTGTTTTTT. Protein product: CASSLSGTGGAGNEKLFF. Full variable domain (outside the CDR3, taken from reference TRBV27 and TRBJ1-4): EAQVTQNPRYLITVTGKKLTVTCSQNMNHEYMSWYRQDPGLGLRQIYYSMNVEVTDKGDVPEGYKVSRKEKRNFPLILESPSPNQTSLYFCASSLSGTGGAGNEKLFFGSGTQLSVL.

As to this clonotype: Given a far larger clone just one base away, this is likely a sequencing read error. This chain links TRBV6-2 or TRBV6-3 with TRBJ2-1; TRBD2 is a possible D gene (7 bases). Germline values: CDR1 MNHEY, CDR2 SVGEGT. Deletions cut 2 bases from V and 10 bases from J, with 21 bases between. The CDR3 loop spans 16 amino acids. CDR3 sequence reads: CASSYDPGEGFYEQFF. CDR3 DNA: TGTGCCAGCAGTTACGACCCAGGGGAGGGCTTTTACGAGCAGTTCTTC.

Ten or more counts support this clonotype. V gene TRBV5-4 combines with J gene TRBJ2-1; 13 nucleotides agree with TRBD2. V lost 4 bases and J lost 7; bases outside the gene matches: 11. Per the germline V gene, CDR1 is SGHNT and CDR2 is YYREEE (reference sequence). The CDR3 contains 17 residues. In nucleotides, the CDR3 is TGTGCCAGCAGCGGGGGACTAGCGGGGCCCATAGGGAATGAGCAGTTCTTC. This codes for CASSGGLAGPIGNEQFF.

This clonotype appeared many times. Germline is not matched at one junction end, which may reflect a read error. The genes are TRBV5-6 and TRBJ2-1, with no clear D. Germline V lookup: CDR1 SGHDT, CDR2 YYEEEE. This CDR3 region has 11 residues. CDR3 coding DNA: TGTGCCAGCAGCTTGGCCGCAGTCGTGCTCTTC. This encodes CASSLAAVVLF.

On this clonotype: One junction end does not reproduce the germline sequence, and a read error may be involved. This rearrangement joins TRBV18 to TRBJ2-7, with a tentative D call TRBD2 (5 bases). There are 13 residues in the CDR3. Germline CDR1 KGHSH, CDR2 LQKENI. The CDR3 reads CASLPPSSYEPYF. The CDR3 DNA follows: TGTGCCAGCTTACCACCTAGCTCCTACGAGCCGTACTTC.

This clonotype is termed medium-sized. The chain employs TRBV6-2 or TRBV6-3 and TRBJ2-7, with D possibly being TRBD2 (7 bases). The CDR3 length is 17 residues. V lost 0 bases and J 0 bases, leaving 15 bases between the germline ends. The germline CDR1 and CDR2 sequences are MNHEY and SVGEGT. The CDR3 loop is CASSYSYREGNSYEQYF. CDR3 DNA sequence: TGTGCCAGCAGTTACTCGTACAGGGAGGGGAACTCCTACGAGCAGTACTTC.

The chain is built from TRBV14 and TRBJ2-1; D may match TRBD1 or TRBD2 (6 bases each). The CDR3 is 15 residues long. Germline CDR1 SGHDN, CDR2 FVKESK. V was cut by 6 bases and J by 2 bases, with 14 bases left in between. The CDR3 region is CASRKGGTTYNEQFF. CDR3 in DNA: TGTGCCAGCAGAAAAGGGGGGACCACCTACAATGAGCAGTTCTTC.

This clonotype was counted a single time. The rearrangement uses TRBV7-9 and TRBJ1-2; 8 bases map to TRBD1. V lost 3 bases to trimming and J lost 3 bases; unmatched junction nucleotides: 0. CDR1 is SEHNR and CDR2 is FQNEAQ in the germline V gene (reference sequence). The length of the CDR3 is 13 residues. The DNA for the CDR3 is TGTGCCAGCAGCTTGGGACAGGACTATGGCTACACCTTC. Its protein is CASSLGQDYGYTF. Supplemented by reference TRBV7-9 and TRBJ1-2, the full variable domain reads DTGVSQNPRHKITKRGQNVTFRCDPISEHNRLYWYRQTLGQGPEFLTYFQNEAQLEKSRLLSDRFSAERPKGSFSTLEIQRTEQGDSAMYLCASSLGQDYGYTFGSGTRLTVV.

This clonotype appeared many times. This CDR3 reads CASSTGEGIFGQPQHF. The CDR3 bases are TGTGCCAGCAGTACAGGGGAGGGAATTTTTGGTCAGCCCCAGCATTTT. The chain recombines TRBV28 with TRBJ1-5; TRBD1 matches at 7 bases. Germline CDR1 reads MDHEN; CDR2 reads SYDVKM. The V gene end was trimmed by 5 bases and the J gene end by 6 bases; junction bases not matched to a gene: 13. The CDR3 spans 16 residues. The full variable domain, in which reference TRBV28 and TRBJ1-5 provide the parts outside the CDR3, is DVKVTQSSRYLVKRTGEKVFLECVQDMDHENMFWYRQDPGLGLRLIYFSYDVKMKEKGDIPEGYSVSREKKERFSLILESASTNQTSMYLCASSTGEGIFGQPQHFGDGTRLSIL.

This clonotype was detected many times. The V gene is TRBV18, the J gene TRBJ1-2, with 10 positions matching TRBD1. Germline V gene sequence: CDR1 KGHSH, CDR2 LQKENI. The ends lost 2 bases at V and 8 bases at J; junction bases unmatched: 8. The CDR3 covers 15 residues. The CDR3 loop is CASSPAAGTGVGYTF. CDR3 DNA sequence: TGTGCCAGCTCACCAGCGGCCGGGACAGGGGTCGGCTACACCTTC.